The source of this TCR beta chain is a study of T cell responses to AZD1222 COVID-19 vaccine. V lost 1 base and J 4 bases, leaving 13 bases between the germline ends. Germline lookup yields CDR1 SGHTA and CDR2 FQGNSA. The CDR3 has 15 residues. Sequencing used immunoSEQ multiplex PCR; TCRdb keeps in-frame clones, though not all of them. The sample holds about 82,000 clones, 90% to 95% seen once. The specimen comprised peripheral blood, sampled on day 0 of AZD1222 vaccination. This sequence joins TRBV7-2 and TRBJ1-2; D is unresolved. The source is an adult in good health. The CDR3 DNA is TGTGCCAGCAGCTTAGAGGTCGCTTGGGTCTATGGCTACACCTTC. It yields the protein CASSLEVAWVYGYTF.